Described below is a single T cell receptor (beta chain) sequence and its context. The data belong to a study of blood T cell repertoires in COVID-19. Study overall: Samples taken during acute and convalescent COVID-19 were collected in the United States, Italy and Spain. Sources were T cells, B-cell-depleted T cells, or PBMCs; the material itself was cDNA or gDNA.

Germline V gene data show CDR1 as GTSNPN and CDR2 as SVGIG (reference sequence). The V gene lost 6 bases and the J gene lost 7 bases, with 13 bases spanning the gap. The CDR3 covers 13 residues. Per the study methods: By means of reference gene primer amplification, nucleated cell counts were estimated. Only in-frame clones appear in the TCRdb table, and some are missing; sequencing was by immunoSEQ multiplex PCR. V, J and clone size are those of that table, while D and trimming were read from the DNA. The sample lists tens of thousands of clones; 82% were seen once. Source material: peripheral blood. The TCR was taken from a woman aged 55-69 years with acute or convalescent COVID-19. V gene TRBV30 combines with J gene TRBJ1-6; D ambiguous. The CDR3 protein is CACNPSENSPLHF. The CDR3 DNA sequence: TGTGCCTGCAACCCGTCGGAGAATTCACCCCTCCACTTT.